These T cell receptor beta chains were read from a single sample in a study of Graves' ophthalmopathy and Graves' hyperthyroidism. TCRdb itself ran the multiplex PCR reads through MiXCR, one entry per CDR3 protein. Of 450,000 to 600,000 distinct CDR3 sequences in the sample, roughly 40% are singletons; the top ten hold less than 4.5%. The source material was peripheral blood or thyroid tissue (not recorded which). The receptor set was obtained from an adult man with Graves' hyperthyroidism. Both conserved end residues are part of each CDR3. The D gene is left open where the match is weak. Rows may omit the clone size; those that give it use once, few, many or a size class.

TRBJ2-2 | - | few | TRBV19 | CASSTLLGNRELFF | TGTGCCAGTAGTACCCTTCTAGGAAACCGGGAGCTGTTTTTT
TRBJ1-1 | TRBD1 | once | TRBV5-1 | CASSITTGMNTEAFF | TGCGCCAGCAGCATTACGACAGGGATGAACACTGAAGCTTTCTTT
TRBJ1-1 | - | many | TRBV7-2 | CASSLGVRQLAFF | TGTGCCAGCAGCTTAGGAGTGCGGCAGCTGGCTTTCTTT
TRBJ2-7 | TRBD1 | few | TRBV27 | CASRNRQGHEQYF | TGTGCCAGCAGAAATCGACAGGGCCACGAGCAGTACTTC
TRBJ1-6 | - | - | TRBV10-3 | CAISLSGLGYNSPLHF | TGTGCCATCAGTTTGAGTGGTTTGGGCTATAATTCACCCCTCCACTTT
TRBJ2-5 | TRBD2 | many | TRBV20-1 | CSARDPQRPSLAGQETQYF | TGCAGTGCTAGAGACCCTCAACGTCCGTCTCTAGCGGGGCAAGAGACCCAGTACTTC
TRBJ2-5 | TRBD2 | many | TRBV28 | CASTRGGGPQETQYF | TGTGCCAGCACCCGGGGGGGAGGGCCCCAAGAGACCCAGTACTTC
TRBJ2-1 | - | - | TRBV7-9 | CASRQTGRSNEQFF | TGTGCCAGCAGGCAGACAGGGAGGAGCAATGAGCAGTTCTTC
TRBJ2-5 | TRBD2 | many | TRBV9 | CASSADSGRAGETQYF | TGTGCCAGCAGCGCCGATAGCGGGAGGGCCGGGGAGACCCAGTACTTC
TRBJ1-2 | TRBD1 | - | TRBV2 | CASRGQGDHGYTF | TGTGCCAGTCGGGGACAGGGCGACCATGGCTACACCTTC
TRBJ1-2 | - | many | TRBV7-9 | CASSLAEGGFTF | TGTGCCAGCAGCTTAGCTGAGGGGGGGTTCACCTTC
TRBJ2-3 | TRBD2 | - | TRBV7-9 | CASSLGESGASTDTQYF | TGTGCCAGCAGCTTGGGCGAGAGCGGGGCTAGCACAGATACGCAGTATTTT
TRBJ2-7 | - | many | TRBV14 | CASSRRTIYEQYF | TGTGCCAGCAGCCGGAGGACGATCTACGAGCAGTACTTC
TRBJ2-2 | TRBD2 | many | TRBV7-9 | CASSSSLAGDTGELFF | TGTGCCAGCAGCTCGAGTCTAGCGGGAGACACCGGGGAGCTGTTTTTT
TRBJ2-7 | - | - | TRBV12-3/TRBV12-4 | CASRFGLQGPYEQYF | TGTGCCAGCCGCTTTGGTCTACAGGGCCCTTACGAGCAGTACTTC
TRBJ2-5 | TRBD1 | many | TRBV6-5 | CASKGTGGTQYF | TGTGCCAGCAAGGGGACAGGGGGGACCCAGTACTTC
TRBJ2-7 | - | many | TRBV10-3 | CAIGGLQGRYEQYF | TGTGCCATTGGGGGACTTCAAGGCCGCTACGAGCAGTACTTC
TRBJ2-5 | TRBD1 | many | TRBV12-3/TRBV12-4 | CASSPRRTGQETQYF | TGTGCCAGCAGCCCTCGGCGGACAGGCCAAGAGACCCAGTACTTC
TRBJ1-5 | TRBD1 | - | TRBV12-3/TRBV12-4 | CASSPLDRGRGQPQHF | TGTGCCAGCAGTCCACTTGACAGGGGAAGAGGTCAGCCCCAGCATTTT
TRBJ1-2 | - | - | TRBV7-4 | CVSSFGGGGYTF | TGTGTCAGCAGTTTCGGAGGCGGAGGCTACACCTTC
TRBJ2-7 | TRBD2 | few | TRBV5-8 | CASSPHPGGLSYEQYF | TGTGCCAGCAGCCCGCATCCGGGGGGGCTCTCCTACGAGCAGTACTTC
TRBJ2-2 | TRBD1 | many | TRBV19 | CASSIGQGIGELFF | TGTGCCAGTAGTATCGGACAGGGCATCGGGGAGCTGTTTTTT
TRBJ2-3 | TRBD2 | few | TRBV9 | CASSLSGRATDTQYF | TGTGCCAGCAGCTTAAGCGGGAGGGCCACAGATACGCAGTATTTT